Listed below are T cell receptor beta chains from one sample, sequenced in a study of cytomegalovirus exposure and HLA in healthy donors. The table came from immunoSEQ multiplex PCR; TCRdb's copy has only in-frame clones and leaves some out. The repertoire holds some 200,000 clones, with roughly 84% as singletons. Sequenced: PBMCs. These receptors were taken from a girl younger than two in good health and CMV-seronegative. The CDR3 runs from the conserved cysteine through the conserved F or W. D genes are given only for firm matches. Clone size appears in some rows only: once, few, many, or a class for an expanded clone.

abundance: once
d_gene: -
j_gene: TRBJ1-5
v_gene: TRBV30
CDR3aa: CAWSRSENQPQHF
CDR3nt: TGTGCCTGGAGTCGATCTGAGAATCAGCCCCAGCATTTT

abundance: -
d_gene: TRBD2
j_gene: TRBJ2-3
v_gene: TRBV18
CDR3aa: CASSPLPGLPADTQYF
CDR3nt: TGTGCCAGCTCACCATTGCCGGGACTACCGGCAGATACGCAGTATTTT

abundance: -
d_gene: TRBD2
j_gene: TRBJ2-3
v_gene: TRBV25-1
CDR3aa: CASSEAAGIDTQYF
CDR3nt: TGTGCCAGCAGTGAAGCAGCGGGGATTGATACGCAGTATTTT

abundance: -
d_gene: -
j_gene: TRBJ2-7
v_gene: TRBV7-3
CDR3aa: CASSQGGRGDEQYF
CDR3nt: TGTGCCAGCAGCCAAGGAGGCAGGGGGGACGAGCAGTACTTC

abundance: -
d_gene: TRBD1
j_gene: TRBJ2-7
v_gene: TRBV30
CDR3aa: CAGTSGTATYEQYF
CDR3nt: TGTGCCGGAACATCCGGGACAGCCACCTACGAGCAGTACTTC

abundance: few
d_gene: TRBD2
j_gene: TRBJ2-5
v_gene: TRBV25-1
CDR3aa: CASSEGVSGRGETQYF
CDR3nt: TGTGCCAGCAGTGAAGGGGTTAGCGGGAGAGGGGAGACCCAGTACTTC

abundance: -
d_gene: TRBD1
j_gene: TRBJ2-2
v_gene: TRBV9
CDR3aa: CASSSTGGWAGELFF
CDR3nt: TGTGCCAGCAGCAGCACAGGGGGCTGGGCCGGGGAGCTGTTTTTT

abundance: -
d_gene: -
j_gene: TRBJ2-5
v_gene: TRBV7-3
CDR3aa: CASSPGGSETQYF
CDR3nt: TGTGCCAGCAGTCCGGGGGGCAGTGAGACCCAGTACTTC

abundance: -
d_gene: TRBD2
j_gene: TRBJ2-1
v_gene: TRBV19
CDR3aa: CASSIDAGGPYNEQFF
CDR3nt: TGTGCCAGTAGTATAGATGCGGGAGGGCCGTACAATGAGCAGTTCTTC

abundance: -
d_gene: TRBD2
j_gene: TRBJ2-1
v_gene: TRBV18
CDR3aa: CASSPLAGVTYNEQFF
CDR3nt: TGTGCCAGCTCACCCCTAGCGGGAGTCACCTACAATGAGCAGTTCTTC

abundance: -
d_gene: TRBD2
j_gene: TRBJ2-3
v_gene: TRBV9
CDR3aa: CASSVVGGGLTDTQYF
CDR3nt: TGTGCCAGCAGCGTAGTGGGCGGGGGGCTCACAGATACGCAGTATTTT

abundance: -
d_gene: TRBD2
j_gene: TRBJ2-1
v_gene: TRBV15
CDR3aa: CATSTDPGRDEQFF
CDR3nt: TGTGCCACCAGCACGGACCCAGGGAGGGATGAGCAGTTCTTC

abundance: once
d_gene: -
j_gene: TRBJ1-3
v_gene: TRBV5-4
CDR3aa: CATSYGNGNTIYF
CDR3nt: TGTGCCACCTCGTACGGGAACGGAAACACCATATATTTT

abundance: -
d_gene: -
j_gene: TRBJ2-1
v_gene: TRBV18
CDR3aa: CASSPDDKYNEQFF
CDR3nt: TGTGCCAGCTCACCAGATGACAAATACAATGAGCAGTTCTTC

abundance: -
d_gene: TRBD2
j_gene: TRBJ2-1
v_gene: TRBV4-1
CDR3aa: CASSQDKATSGWYNEQFF
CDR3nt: TGCGCCAGCAGCCAAGATAAGGCAACTAGCGGGTGGTACAATGAGCAGTTCTTC